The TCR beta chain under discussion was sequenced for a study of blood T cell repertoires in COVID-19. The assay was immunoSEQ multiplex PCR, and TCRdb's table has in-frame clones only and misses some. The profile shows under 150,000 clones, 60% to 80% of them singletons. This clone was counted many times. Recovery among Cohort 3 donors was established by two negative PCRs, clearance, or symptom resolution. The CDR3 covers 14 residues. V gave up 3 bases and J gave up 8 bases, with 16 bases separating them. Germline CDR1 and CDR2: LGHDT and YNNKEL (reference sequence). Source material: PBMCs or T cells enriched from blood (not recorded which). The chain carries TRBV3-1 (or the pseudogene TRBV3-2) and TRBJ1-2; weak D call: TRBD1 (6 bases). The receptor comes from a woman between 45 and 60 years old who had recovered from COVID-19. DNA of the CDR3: TGTGCCAGCAGCCATCAGGGGCTTATGGAGGGCTACACCTTC. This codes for CASSHQGLMEGYTF.